A selection of T cell receptor beta chains follows, all from one sample in a study of T cells in Graves' hyperthyroidism and ophthalmopathy. TCRdb reanalysed the multiplex PCR reads using MiXCR and keeps one entry per CDR3 protein. This repertoire shows roughly 740,000 distinct CDR3 sequences, about 15% found once; its top ten account for under 9.5%. Sequencing used blood. These receptors were obtained from a man younger than 35 with Graves' hyperthyroidism. Both conserved end residues are part of each CDR3. A D gene is named only where the DNA matches it firmly. Clone size is not always given. Where it is, it says once, few, many or a class for expanded clones.

d_gene | j_gene | v_gene | abundance | CDR3aa | CDR3nt
. | TRBJ1-6 | TRBV6-5 | many | CASSYQGGSPLHF | TGTGCCAGCAGTTACCAGGGAGGGTCACCCCTCCACTTT
TRBD2 | TRBJ2-7 | TRBV12-3/TRBV12-4 | . | CASSSVSGILSYEQYF | TGTGCCAGCAGTTCAGTTAGCGGGATCCTCTCCTACGAGCAGTACTTC
. | TRBJ2-7 | TRBV28 | many | CASSLAGAIHEQYF | TGTGCCAGCAGTTTGGCAGGGGCGATCCACGAGCAGTACTTC
. | TRBJ2-7 | TRBV5-1 | . | CASSLRTPPYEQYF | TGCGCCAGCAGCTTACGGACTCCCCCCTACGAGCAGTACTTC
TRBD1 | TRBJ2-1 | TRBV9 | . | CASSAPRTGAYNEQFF | TGTGCCAGCAGCGCACCTCGGACAGGGGCCTACAATGAGCAGTTCTTC
TRBD1 | TRBJ2-7 | TRBV20-1 | many | CSARQGALDEQYF | TGCAGTGCTAGACAGGGGGCTTTAGACGAGCAGTACTTC
. | TRBJ2-7 | TRBV15 | few | CATSRVRNSYEQYF | TGTGCCACCAGCAGAGTAAGAAACTCCTACGAGCAGTACTTC
TRBD1 | TRBJ2-5 | TRBV7-2 | few | CASSLGGGAAWETQYF | TGTGCCAGCAGCTTAGGAGGGGGCGCGGCCTGGGAGACCCAGTACTTC
TRBD2 | TRBJ2-1 | TRBV29-1 | few | CSVEGVAESGRAKGDEQFF | TGCAGCGTTGAAGGGGTGGCTGAAAGCGGGAGGGCCAAAGGGGATGAGCAGTTCTTC
TRBD2 | TRBJ2-1 | TRBV19 | . | CASSITGTTYNEQFF | TGTGCCAGTAGTATTACCGGGACTACCTACAATGAGCAGTTCTTC